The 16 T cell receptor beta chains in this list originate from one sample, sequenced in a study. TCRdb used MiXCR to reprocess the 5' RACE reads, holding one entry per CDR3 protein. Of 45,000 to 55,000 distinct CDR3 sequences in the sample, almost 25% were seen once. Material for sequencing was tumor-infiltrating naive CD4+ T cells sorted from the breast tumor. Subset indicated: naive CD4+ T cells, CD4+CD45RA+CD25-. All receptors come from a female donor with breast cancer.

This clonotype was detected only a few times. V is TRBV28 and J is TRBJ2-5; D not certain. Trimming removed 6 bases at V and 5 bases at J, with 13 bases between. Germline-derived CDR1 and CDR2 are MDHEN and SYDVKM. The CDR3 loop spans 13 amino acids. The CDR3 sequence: CASSNERGETQYF. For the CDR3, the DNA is TGTGCCAGCAGCAACGAACGTGGGGAGACCCAGTACTTC.

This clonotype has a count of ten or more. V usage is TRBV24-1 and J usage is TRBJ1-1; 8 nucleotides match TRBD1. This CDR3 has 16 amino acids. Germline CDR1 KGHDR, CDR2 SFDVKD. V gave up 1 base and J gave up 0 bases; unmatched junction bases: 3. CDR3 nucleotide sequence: TGTGCCACCAGTGATTTCAGGGGGCGTGTGAACACTGAAGCTTTCTTT. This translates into CATSDFRGRVNTEAFF.

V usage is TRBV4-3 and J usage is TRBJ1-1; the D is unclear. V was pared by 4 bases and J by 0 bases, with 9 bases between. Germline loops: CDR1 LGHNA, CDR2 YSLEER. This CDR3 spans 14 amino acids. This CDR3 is CASSPGVMNTEAFF. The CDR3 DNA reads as TGCGCCAGCAGCCCAGGAGTTATGAACACTGAAGCTTTCTTT.

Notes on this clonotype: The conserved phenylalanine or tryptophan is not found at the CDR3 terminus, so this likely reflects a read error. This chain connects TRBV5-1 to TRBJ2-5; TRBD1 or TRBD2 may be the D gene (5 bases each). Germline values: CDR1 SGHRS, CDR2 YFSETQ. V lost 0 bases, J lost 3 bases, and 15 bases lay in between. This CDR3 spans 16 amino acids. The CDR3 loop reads CASSLVAGLGEETQYC. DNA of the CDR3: TGCGCCAGCAGCTTGGTGGCGGGCTTGGGGGAAGAGACCCAGTACTGC.

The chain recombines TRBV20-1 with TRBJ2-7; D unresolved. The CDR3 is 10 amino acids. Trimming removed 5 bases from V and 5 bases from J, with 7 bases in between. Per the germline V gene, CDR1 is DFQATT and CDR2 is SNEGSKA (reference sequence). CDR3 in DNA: TGCAGTGCTTTACAGCACGAGCAGTACTTC. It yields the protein CSALQHEQYF.

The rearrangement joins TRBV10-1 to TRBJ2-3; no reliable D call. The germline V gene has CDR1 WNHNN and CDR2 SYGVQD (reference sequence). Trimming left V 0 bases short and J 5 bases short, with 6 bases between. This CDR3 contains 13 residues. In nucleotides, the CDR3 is TGCGCCAGCAGTGAGTCCAGGCAAGATACGCAGTATTTT. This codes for CASSESRQDTQYF.

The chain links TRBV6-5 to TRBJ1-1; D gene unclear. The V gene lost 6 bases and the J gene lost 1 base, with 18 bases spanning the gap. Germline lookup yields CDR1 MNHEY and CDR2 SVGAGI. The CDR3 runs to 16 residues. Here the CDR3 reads CASSGGPWGQNTEAFF. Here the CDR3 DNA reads TGTGCCAGCAGCGGCGGCCCTTGGGGTCAGAACACTGAAGCTTTCTTT.

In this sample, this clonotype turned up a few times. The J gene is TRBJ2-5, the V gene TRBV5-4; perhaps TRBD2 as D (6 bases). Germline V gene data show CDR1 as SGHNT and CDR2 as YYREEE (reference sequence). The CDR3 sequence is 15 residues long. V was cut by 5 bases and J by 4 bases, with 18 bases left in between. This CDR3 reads CASRTGTSGRETQYF. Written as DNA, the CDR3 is TGTGCCAGCAGAACCGGGACTTCCGGTCGAGAGACCCAGTACTTC.

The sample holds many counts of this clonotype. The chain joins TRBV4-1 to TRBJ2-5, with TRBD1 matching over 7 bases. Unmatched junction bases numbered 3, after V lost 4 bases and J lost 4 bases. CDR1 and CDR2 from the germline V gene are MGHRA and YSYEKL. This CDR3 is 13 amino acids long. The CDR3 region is CASSLTGRETQYF. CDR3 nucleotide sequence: TGCGCCAGCAGCCTGACAGGGAGAGAGACCCAGTACTTC.

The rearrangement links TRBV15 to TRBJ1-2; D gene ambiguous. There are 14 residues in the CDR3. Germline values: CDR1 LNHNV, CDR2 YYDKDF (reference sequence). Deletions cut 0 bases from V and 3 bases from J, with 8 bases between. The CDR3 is CATSRDKTDYGYTF. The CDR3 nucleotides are TGTGCCACCAGCAGAGATAAAACCGACTATGGCTACACCTTC.

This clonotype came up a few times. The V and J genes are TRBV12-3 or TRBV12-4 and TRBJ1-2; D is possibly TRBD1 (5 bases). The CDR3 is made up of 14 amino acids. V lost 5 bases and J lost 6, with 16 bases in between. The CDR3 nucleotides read TGTGCCAGCAGTACCCAATCCCAGGGTAATGGCTACACCTTC. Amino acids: CASSTQSQGNGYTF.

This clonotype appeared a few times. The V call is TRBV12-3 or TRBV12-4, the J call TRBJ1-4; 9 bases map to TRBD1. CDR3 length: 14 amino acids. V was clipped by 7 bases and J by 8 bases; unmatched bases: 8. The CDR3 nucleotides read TGTGCCAGCAAAACCGGGACAGGGTCAGAAAAACTGTTTTTT. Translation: CASKTGTGSEKLFF.

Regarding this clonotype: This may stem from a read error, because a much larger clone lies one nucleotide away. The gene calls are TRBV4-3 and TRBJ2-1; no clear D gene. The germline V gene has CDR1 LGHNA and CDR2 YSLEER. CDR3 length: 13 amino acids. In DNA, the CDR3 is TGCGCCAGCAGCCAAGAGAGGTACAATGAGCAGTCCTTC. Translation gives CASSQERYNEQSF.

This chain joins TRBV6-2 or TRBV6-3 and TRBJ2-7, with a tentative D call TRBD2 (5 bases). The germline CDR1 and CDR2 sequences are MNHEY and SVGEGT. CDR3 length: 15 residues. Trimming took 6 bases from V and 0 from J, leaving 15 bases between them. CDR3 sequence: CASSSPGVSSYEQYF. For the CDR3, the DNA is TGTGCCAGCAGCTCGCCCGGGGTAAGCTCCTACGAGCAGTACTTC.

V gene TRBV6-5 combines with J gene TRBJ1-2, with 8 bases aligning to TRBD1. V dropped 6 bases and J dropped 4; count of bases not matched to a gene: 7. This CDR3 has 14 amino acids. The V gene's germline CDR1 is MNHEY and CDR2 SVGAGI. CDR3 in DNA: TGTGCCAGCAGATCTCCGGACAGGGTCTATGGCTACACCTTC. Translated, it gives CASRSPDRVYGYTF.

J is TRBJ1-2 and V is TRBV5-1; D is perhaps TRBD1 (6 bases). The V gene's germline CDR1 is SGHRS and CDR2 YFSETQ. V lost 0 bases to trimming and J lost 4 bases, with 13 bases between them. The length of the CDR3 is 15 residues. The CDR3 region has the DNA TGCGCCAGCAGCTTGGAAGGGGGGGCGACCTATGGCTACACCTTC. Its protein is CASSLEGGATYGYTF. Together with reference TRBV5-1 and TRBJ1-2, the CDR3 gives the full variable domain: KAGVTQTPRYLIKTRGQQVTLSCSPISGHRSVSWYQQTPGQGLQFLFEYFSETQRNKGNFPGRFSGRQFSNSRSEMNVSTLELGDSALYLCASSLEGGATYGYTFGSGTRLTVV.